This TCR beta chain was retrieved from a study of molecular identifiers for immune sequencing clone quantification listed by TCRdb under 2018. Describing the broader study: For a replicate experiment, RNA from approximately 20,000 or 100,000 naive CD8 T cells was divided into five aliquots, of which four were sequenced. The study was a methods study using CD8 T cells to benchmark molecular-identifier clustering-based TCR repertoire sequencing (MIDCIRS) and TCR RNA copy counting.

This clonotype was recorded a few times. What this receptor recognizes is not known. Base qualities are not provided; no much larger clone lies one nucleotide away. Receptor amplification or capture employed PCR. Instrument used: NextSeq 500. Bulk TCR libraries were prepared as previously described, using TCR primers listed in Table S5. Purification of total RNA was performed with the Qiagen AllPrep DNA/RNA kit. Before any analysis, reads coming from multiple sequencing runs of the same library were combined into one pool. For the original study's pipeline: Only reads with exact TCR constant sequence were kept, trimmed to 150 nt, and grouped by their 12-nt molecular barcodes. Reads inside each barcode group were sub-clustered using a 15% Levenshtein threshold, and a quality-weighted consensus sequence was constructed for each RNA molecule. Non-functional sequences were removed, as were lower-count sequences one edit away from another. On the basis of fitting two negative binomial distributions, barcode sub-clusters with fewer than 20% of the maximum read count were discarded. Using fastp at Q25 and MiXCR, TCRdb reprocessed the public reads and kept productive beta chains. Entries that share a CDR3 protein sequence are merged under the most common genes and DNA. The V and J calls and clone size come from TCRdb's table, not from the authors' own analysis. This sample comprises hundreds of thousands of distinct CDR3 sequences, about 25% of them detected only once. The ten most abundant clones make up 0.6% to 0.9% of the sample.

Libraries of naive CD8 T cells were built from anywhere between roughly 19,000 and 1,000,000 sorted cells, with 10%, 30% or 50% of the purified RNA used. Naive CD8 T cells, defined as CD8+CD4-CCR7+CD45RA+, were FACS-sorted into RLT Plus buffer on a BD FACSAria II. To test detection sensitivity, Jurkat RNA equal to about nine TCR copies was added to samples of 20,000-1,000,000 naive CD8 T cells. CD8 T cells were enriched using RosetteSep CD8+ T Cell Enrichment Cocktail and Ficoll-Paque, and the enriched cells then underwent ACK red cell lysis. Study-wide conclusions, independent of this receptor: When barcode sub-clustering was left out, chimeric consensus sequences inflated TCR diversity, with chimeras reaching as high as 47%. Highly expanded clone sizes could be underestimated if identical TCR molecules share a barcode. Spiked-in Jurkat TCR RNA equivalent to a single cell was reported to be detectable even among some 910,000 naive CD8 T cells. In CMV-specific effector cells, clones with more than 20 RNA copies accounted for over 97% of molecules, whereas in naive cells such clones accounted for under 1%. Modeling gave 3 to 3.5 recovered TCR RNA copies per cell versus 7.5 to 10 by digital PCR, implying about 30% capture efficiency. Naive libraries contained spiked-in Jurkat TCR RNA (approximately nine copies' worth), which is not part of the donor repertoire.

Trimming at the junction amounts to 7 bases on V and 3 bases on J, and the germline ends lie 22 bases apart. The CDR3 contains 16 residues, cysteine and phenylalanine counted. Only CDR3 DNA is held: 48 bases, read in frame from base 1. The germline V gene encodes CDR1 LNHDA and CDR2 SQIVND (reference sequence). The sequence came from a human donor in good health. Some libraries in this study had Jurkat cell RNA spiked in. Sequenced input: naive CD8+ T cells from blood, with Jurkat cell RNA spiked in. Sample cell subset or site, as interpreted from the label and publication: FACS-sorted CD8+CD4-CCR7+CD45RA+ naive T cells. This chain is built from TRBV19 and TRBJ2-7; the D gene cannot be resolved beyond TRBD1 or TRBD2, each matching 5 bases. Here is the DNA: TGTGCCAGTACCATCTGGGGGAGACATGAAAGCTACGAGCAGTACTTC. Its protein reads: CASTIWGRHESYEQYF.